The 20 T cell receptor beta chains reported below all come from one sample, sequenced in a study of shared clonotypes between healthy human individuals. The protocol was immunoSEQ multiplex PCR, while the TCRdb copy is restricted to in-frame clones and leaves out a portion. The sample yields roughly 1 million clones, around 75% seen once. The specimen was memory CD4+ T cells sorted from blood. The sample's subset: CD45RA-negative fraction. These receptors all stem from a young man in good health.

The rearrangement links TRBV30 to TRBJ2-7; 10 bases are shared with TRBD2. The CDR3 runs to 13 residues. Unmatched junction bases numbered 10, after V lost 1 base and J lost 13 bases. Germline CDR1 and CDR2: GTSNPN and SVGIG (reference sequence). This CDR3 reads CAWSAAGGPAVYF. The CDR3 DNA sequence: TGTGCCTGGAGTGCAGCGGGGGGGCCAGCAGTATACTTC. Based on the CDR3 plus reference TRBV30 and TRBJ2-7, the full variable domain is SQTIHQWPATLVQPVGSPLSLECTVEGTSNPNLYWYRQAAGRGLQLLFYSVGIGQISSEVPQNLSASRPQDRQFILSSKKLLLSDSGFYLCAWSAAGGPAVYFGPGTRLTVT.

The chain combines TRBV6-6 with TRBJ1-2; D unresolved. This CDR3 has 13 amino acids. CDR1 and CDR2 from the germline V gene are MNHNY and SVGAGI (reference sequence). Trimming cost V 8 bases and J 8 bases, with 18 bases left between them. CDR3 sequence: CASEAEKNLGYTF. The CDR3 bases are TGTGCCAGCGAGGCGGAAAAGAATTTGGGCTACACCTTC.

The V call is TRBV12-5, the J call TRBJ2-7, with D tentatively TRBD1 (6 bases). Looked up from germline, CDR1 is LGHNT and CDR2 is FRNRAP. Trimming pared 0 bases from V and 1 base from J, leaving 16 bases between. The CDR3 is 17 amino acids. The CDR3 coding sequence is TGTGCTAGTGGTTTGGTAGTCCCCCTTGACAGGTCCTACGAGCAGTACTTC. This translates into CASGLVVPLDRSYEQYF.

This chain joins TRBV19 and TRBJ2-7; the match to TRBD2 covers 11 bases. The germline gives CDR1 LNHDA, CDR2 SQIVND (reference sequence). V lost 6 bases and J lost 1; bases outside the gene matches: 8. The CDR3 is 16 residues long. The CDR3 DNA follows: TGTGCCAGTAGGAAGACTAGCGGGACAGCTTCCTACGAGCAGTACTTC. It encodes CASRKTSGTASYEQYF.

The V call is TRBV18, the J call TRBJ2-5; TRBD1 matches at 8 bases. The J call may be mistaken, given a closer DNA end match to TRBJ2-7. The CDR3 length is 12 residues. CDR1 and CDR2 from the germline V gene are KGHSH and LQKENI. The CDR3 spells CASSLDRDEQYF. In DNA, the CDR3 is TGTGCCAGCTCCCTGGACAGGGACGAGCAGTACTTC.

The chain couples TRBV25-1 to TRBJ2-7; D call uncertain. Germline V gene sequence: CDR1 MGHDK, CDR2 SYGVNS. The V and J ends lost 4 bases and 5 bases respectively, with 6 bases between them. The length of the CDR3 is 11 residues. The CDR3 here is CASSGRNEQYF. The CDR3 DNA reads as TGTGCCAGCAGTGGTAGGAACGAGCAGTACTTC.

The table lists this clone with a count of one. Other DNA sequences in this specimen translate into the identical CDR3. The chain couples TRBV9 to TRBJ2-3, with TRBD2 as a possible D gene (7 bases). Germline CDR1 and CDR2: SGDLS and YYNGEE. Trimming cost V 0 bases and J 1 base, with 12 bases left between them. The CDR3 covers 16 residues. CDR3 in amino acids: CASSVGRGAGTDTQYF. The CDR3 DNA sequence: TGTGCCAGCAGCGTAGGTCGGGGGGCCGGCACAGATACGCAGTATTTT.

V gene TRBV21-1 combines with J gene TRBJ2-5; TRBD2 was called by the table and not checked on the DNA. TRBV21-1 is labeled a pseudogene. The CDR3 extends over 13 amino acids. In DNA form, the CDR3 reads TGTGCCAGCAGCAACGGAGCGGAAGAGACCCAGTACTTC. Its translation: CASSNGAEETQYF.

This clone appeared a single time. This sequence joins TRBV18 and TRBJ2-7, with 9 bases fitting TRBD1. Trimming cost V 5 bases and J 4 bases; bases outside gene matches: 12. This CDR3 spans 16 amino acids. Germline assignment: CDR1 KGHSH and CDR2 LQKENI. Here the CDR3 reads CASSTGRDRAVYEQYF. The CDR3 nucleotides are TGTGCCAGCTCAACAGGCCGGGACAGGGCGGTTTACGAGCAGTACTTC.

In its sample, this clone was seen a few times. The V call is TRBV4-1, the J call TRBJ2-7; a weak D match, TRBD2 (7 bases). Between the trimmed V and J ends, which lost 1 base and 3 bases, there was a span of 22 bases. CDR1 MGHRA and CDR2 YSYEKL come from the germline V gene. This CDR3 is built from 18 residues. The DNA for the CDR3 is TGCGCCAGCAGCCAAGGGGGGGCGGGGAGGGCCCCCCTCTACGAGCAGTACTTC. Protein: CASSQGGAGRAPLYEQYF.

In DNA, the CDR3 is TGTGCCAGTTCCGTGGGCGCTAACTATGGCTACACCTTC. Translation: CASSVGANYGYTF. The V and J genes are TRBV25-1 and TRBJ1-2; D is unclear. V dropped 9 bases and J dropped 0 bases, with 11 bases sitting between them. Looked up from germline, CDR1 is MGHDK and CDR2 is SYGVNS. CDR3 length: 13 residues.

The chain couples TRBV6-5 to TRBJ1-5, with D possibly matching TRBD1 (5 bases). Germline assignment: CDR1 MNHEY and CDR2 SVGAGI. Deletions cut 8 bases from V and 0 bases from J, with 14 bases between. The length of the CDR3 is 15 residues. Written as DNA, the CDR3 is TGTGCCAGCCGAAGGGGCTACGATAGCAATCAGCCCCAGCATTTT. Its translation: CASRRGYDSNQPQHF.

The V gene is TRBV6-5, the J gene TRBJ1-2; TRBD1 agrees at 9 bases. CDR1 MNHEY and CDR2 SVGAGI come from the germline V gene. V trimming: 10 bases; J trimming: 3 bases; junction bases outside the gene matches: 6. The CDR3 loop spans 13 amino acids. Here the CDR3 reads CATHRDRDYGYTF. The CDR3 coding sequence is TGTGCCACCCACAGGGACAGGGACTATGGCTACACCTTC.

The chain couples TRBV7-8 to TRBJ2-7; tentative D call: TRBD2 (6 bases). Per the germline V gene, CDR1 is SGHVS and CDR2 is FQNEAQ. This CDR3 is 14 amino acids long. Trimming left V 5 bases short and J 2 bases short, with 13 bases between. CDR3 protein: CASSPLAVAYEQYF. Here the CDR3 DNA reads TGTGCCAGCAGCCCACTAGCTGTAGCCTACGAGCAGTACTTC.

V gene TRBV19 combines with J gene TRBJ2-3; D is unresolved. In germline, CDR1 is LNHDA, CDR2 SQIVND (reference sequence). There are 15 residues in the CDR3. V was shortened by 5 bases and J by 0 bases, with 12 bases between the two germline ends. CDR3 DNA sequence: TGTGCCAGTAGTGTGAGAATCGGGAGCACAGATACGCAGTATTTT. Protein sequence: CASSVRIGSTDTQYF.

The chain carries TRBV18 and TRBJ2-5; 14 nucleotides agree with TRBD2. Germline CDR1 KGHSH, CDR2 LQKENI. The CDR3 is 16 residues long. The ends lost 6 bases at V and 4 bases at J; junction bases unmatched: 7. DNA for the CDR3: TGTGCCAGCTCCCAGACTAGCGGGGGGGCCCGAGAGACCCAGTACTTC. It yields the protein CASSQTSGGARETQYF.

The chain couples TRBV28 to TRBJ1-5; D unclear. CDR1 and CDR2 (germline): MDHEN, SYDVKM. V was pared by 5 bases and J by 1 base, with 9 bases between. The CDR3 contains 14 residues. Here the CDR3 DNA reads TGTGCCAGCAGTACCCGGTTAAGCAATCAGCCCCAGCATTTT. Translating gives CASSTRLSNQPQHF.

The chain carries TRBV7-8 and TRBJ2-4; 10 bases are shared with TRBD2. The CDR3 length is 16 residues. Unmatched junction bases numbered 15, after V lost 5 bases and J lost 11 bases. Germline V gene lookup returns CDR1 SGHVS and CDR2 FQNEAQ. The CDR3 bases are TGTGCCAGCAGCCAGGGGGCTAGCGGGAGCAGAACCCTTCAGTACTTC. It encodes CASSQGASGSRTLQYF. The full variable domain, in which reference TRBV7-8 and TRBJ2-4 provide the parts outside the CDR3, is GAGVSQSPRYKVAKRGQDVALRCDPISGHVSLFWYQQALGQGPEFLTYFQNEAQLDKSGLPSDRFFAERPEGSVSTLKIQRTQQEDSAVYLCASSQGASGSRTLQYFGAGTRLSVL.

V and J are TRBV7-2 and TRBJ2-1, with D possibly TRBD2 on 5 matching bases. Trimming removed 5 bases from V and 5 bases from J, with 13 bases in between. The CDR3 has 14 residues. Germline V gene lookup returns CDR1 SGHTA and CDR2 FQGNSA. The CDR3 DNA follows: TGTGCCAGCAGCCTCCGGACTGGGAACAATGAGCAGTTCTTC. This gives the protein CASSLRTGNNEQFF.

The chain is built from TRBV7-9 and TRBJ2-1; D is perhaps TRBD2 (7 bases). The CDR3 is 16 residues long. Germline CDR1 and CDR2: SEHNR and FQNEAQ (reference sequence). The V end was cut by 0 bases, the J end by 4 bases, with 13 bases between. In DNA, the CDR3 is TGTGCCAGCAGCTTAGCTCGGGGAGGGACATACAATGAGCAGTTCTTC. Amino acid sequence: CASSLARGGTYNEQFF.